This T cell receptor (beta chain) derives from a study of blood T cells in healthy people across ages. Alongside a J-beta primer mix, a sample-barcoded 5' primer served in a second PCR lasting roughly 6 to 11 cycles. One entry per CDR3 protein results from TCRdb running MiXCR on the 5' RACE reads. The repertoire holds about 1 million distinct CDR3 sequences, with approximately 25% as singletons. The germline V gene has CDR1 SNHLY and CDR2 FYNNEI. This CDR3 comprises 13 residues. The sample also formed part of further work on T cells of mothers and their children.

The sample consisted of blood. The chain employs TRBV2 and TRBJ2-5; 7 nucleotides line up with TRBD2. The better agreement between TRBJ2-7 and the DNA end casts doubt on the J call. The clonotype was recovered from a girl aged 2 to 10 in good health. In DNA form, the CDR3 reads TGTGCCAGCAGTGAGGGGACTACCTACGAGCAGTACTTC. This codes for CASSEGTTYEQYF.